The 20 T cell receptor beta chains below all came from one sample that was sequenced in a study of cytomegalovirus exposure and HLA in healthy donors. The primer mix had 60 Vbeta and 13 Jbeta primers. Repertoires were generated with immunoSEQ multiplex PCR, while TCRdb's copy carries only in-frame clones and drops some. The profile covers some 180,000 clones, with roughly 79% appearing a single time and about 3% taken by the ten largest. The sequenced sample was PBMCs. The origin of the receptors is a male donor in good health and CMV-seronegative.

CDR3 DNA: TGTGCCAGCAGTTATCAGGGGGCCTCTGGAAACACCATATATTTT. This codes for CASSYQGASGNTIYF. This sequence joins TRBV6-5 and TRBJ1-3, with 8 bases matching TRBD1. The CDR3 length is 15 residues. After removal of 3 bases from V and 0 bases from J, the junction contained 1 base not matched to a gene. Germline V CDR1 and CDR2: MNHEY, SVGAGI.

This rearrangement joins TRBV7-3 to TRBJ1-3; no clear D. This CDR3 is 12 amino acids long. In germline, CDR1 is SGHTA, CDR2 FQGTGA. V lost 8 bases to trimming and J lost 0 bases, with 5 bases between them. CDR3 nucleotide sequence: TGTGCCAGCGGGAGCTCTGGAAACACCATATATTTT. It yields the protein CASGSSGNTIYF. The variable domain in full, with the rest retrieved from reference TRBV7-3 and TRBJ1-3, is GAGVSQTPSNKVTEKGKYVELRCDPISGHTALYWYRQSLGQGPEFLIYFQGTGAADDSGLPNDRFFAVRPEGSVSTLKIQRTERGDSAVYLCASGSSGNTIYFGEGSWLTVV.

This clone has a single count. CDR3 in amino acids: CASSIQGLRSPLHF. The CDR3 region has the DNA TGTGCCAGCAGCATACAGGGGTTACGTTCACCCCTCCACTTT. The V call is TRBV11-2, the J call TRBJ1-6; 7 bases line up with TRBD1. Germline-derived CDR1 and CDR2 are SGHAT and FQNNGV. V was clipped by 5 bases and J by 9 bases; unmatched bases: 7. This CDR3 contains 14 residues.

J is TRBJ1-5 and V is TRBV7-9; the D gene is possibly TRBD1 (5 bases). The CDR3 has 13 amino acids. Trimming took off 8 bases at V and 2 bases at J, with 10 bases between the two ends. Looked up from germline, CDR1 is SEHNR and CDR2 is FQNEAQ (reference sequence). The CDR3 nucleotides read TGTGCCAGCTCGCCGGGGGGCAATCAGCCCCAGCATTTT. Translated: CASSPGGNQPQHF.

J is TRBJ1-5 and V is TRBV19, with TRBD1 identical over 10 bases. The CDR3 spans 17 residues. The germline CDR1 and CDR2 sequences are LNHDA and SQIVND (reference sequence). With 5 bases clipped from V and 1 base from J, the junction kept 8 bases outside the gene matches. This CDR3 reads CASSPGTGVRSNQPQHF. CDR3 in DNA: TGTGCCAGTAGTCCCGGGACAGGGGTAAGGAGCAATCAGCCCCAGCATTTT.

V and J are TRBV5-6 and TRBJ1-5; 8 bases match TRBD1. CDR3 length: 15 amino acids. Per germline, CDR1 SGHDT and CDR2 YYEEEE. Losses at the gene ends were 4 bases for V and 1 base for J; bases not matched to a gene: 4. CDR3 DNA: TGTGCCAGCAGCACCGGACAGGGCAGCAATCAGCCCCAGCATTTT. Translation: CASSTGQGSNQPQHF.

The rearrangement joins TRBV28 to TRBJ2-3; 7 positions agree with TRBD1. CDR3 length equals 14 residues. V shed 6 bases, J shed 5 bases, and the junction held 8 bases outside the gene matches. Germline values: CDR1 MDHEN, CDR2 SYDVKM. CDR3 amino acids: CASRGDREIDTQYF. Here the CDR3 DNA reads TGTGCCAGCAGGGGAGACAGGGAAATAGATACGCAGTATTTT.

The chain carries TRBV10-3 and TRBJ2-3; 11 bases match TRBD2. V lost 7 bases, J lost 7 bases, and 7 bases stayed unmatched. The length of the CDR3 is 14 residues. CDR1 and CDR2 (germline): ENHRY, SYGVKD. This CDR3 is CAITPSGRSNTQYF. CDR3 nucleotide sequence: TGTGCCATCACCCCTAGCGGGAGGTCAAATACGCAGTATTTT.

This clone appeared a few times. The V and J genes are TRBV28 and TRBJ2-1; possibly TRBD2 for D (5 bases). The germline V and J ends were trimmed by 5 bases and 9 bases, with 8 bases remaining between them. The V gene's germline CDR1 is MDHEN and CDR2 SYDVKM. This CDR3 is built from 11 residues. The CDR3 spells CASSPEGEQFF. CDR3 in DNA: TGTGCCAGCAGTCCTGAGGGTGAGCAGTTCTTC.

The chain is built from TRBV28 and TRBJ2-3, with 9 positions matching TRBD1. The CDR3 has 16 residues. V lost 2 bases and J lost 2; bases outside the gene matches: 5. From germline, CDR1 is MDHEN and CDR2 SYDVKM. DNA for the CDR3: TGTGCCAGCAGTTTACCTTGGACAGGGGCCACAGATACGCAGTATTTT. This sequence encodes CASSLPWTGATDTQYF.

The rearrangement links TRBV6-5 to TRBJ2-3, with a tentative D call TRBD2 (6 bases). The V gene lost 0 bases and the J gene lost 3 bases, with 13 bases spanning the gap. The CDR3 has 16 amino acids. Germline loops: CDR1 MNHEY, CDR2 SVGAGI. In DNA form, the CDR3 reads TGTGCCAGCAGTTACTCATCGGGGGAAGGTACAGATACGCAGTATTTT. Translation gives CASSYSSGEGTDTQYF.

This clone was detected only a few times. CDR3 nucleotide sequence: TGTGCCAGCAGTCCCCGGGACAGGGACGGGTATGAGCAGTTCTTC. This translates into CASSPRDRDGYEQFF. This chain joins TRBV28 and TRBJ2-1; 9 bases fit TRBD1. CDR3 length equals 15 residues. Looked up from germline, CDR1 is MDHEN and CDR2 is SYDVKM. Trimming took 5 bases from V and 8 from J; bases not matched to a gene: 10.

The V call is TRBV29-1, the J call TRBJ1-1; no firm D call. The CDR3 totals 13 residues. Germline CDR1 and CDR2: SQVTM and ANQGSEA. The germline V and J ends were trimmed by 7 bases and 0 bases, with 12 bases remaining between them. CDR3 sequence reads: CSALLNMNTEAFF. In DNA, the CDR3 is TGCAGCGCCCTTCTGAACATGAACACTGAAGCTTTCTTT.

This clone was seen a single time. The chain couples TRBV27 to TRBJ1-5; D is undetermined. Deletions cut 5 bases from V and 0 bases from J, with 20 bases between. The CDR3 is 18 residues long. Per germline, CDR1 MNHEY and CDR2 SMNVEV (reference sequence). The CDR3 nucleotides are TGTGCCAGCAGTCCTGGAGCGGGATTTGCGTATAGCAATCAGCCCCAGCATTTT. Encoded protein: CASSPGAGFAYSNQPQHF.

This clone was counted only a few times. The J gene is TRBJ2-1, the V gene TRBV19; 12 bases agree with TRBD2. This CDR3 comprises 20 residues. J lost 3 bases, V lost 1 base, and 13 bases had no gene match. Per germline, CDR1 LNHDA and CDR2 SQIVND (reference sequence). The chain's CDR3 is CASSIVWASGGAALYNEQFF. In DNA, the CDR3 is TGTGCCAGTAGTATAGTATGGGCTAGCGGGGGGGCCGCTCTCTACAATGAGCAGTTCTTC.

The chain joins TRBV19 to TRBJ1-6; a weak D match, TRBD1 (5 bases). Trimming removed 3 bases at V and 9 bases at J, with 12 bases between. CDR3 length: 14 amino acids. The germline CDR1 and CDR2 sequences are LNHDA and SQIVND (reference sequence). The CDR3 sequence: CASSMRDSGSPLHF. CDR3 sequence (DNA): TGTGCCAGTAGTATGAGGGACTCGGGTTCACCCCTCCACTTT. Filled out from reference TRBV19 and TRBJ1-6, the complete variable domain reads DGGITQSPKYLFRKEGQNVTLSCEQNLNHDAMYWYRQDPGQGLRLIYYSQIVNDFQKGDIAEGYSVSREKKESFPLTVTSAQKNPTAFYLCASSMRDSGSPLHFGNGTRLTVT.

This clone has a single count. The chain has TRBV7-9 and TRBJ1-1; 8 positions agree with TRBD1. After removal of 7 bases from V and 5 bases from J, the junction contained 9 bases not matched to a gene. Germline V CDR1 and CDR2: SEHNR, FQNEAQ (reference sequence). The CDR3 length is 14 residues. CDR3 bases: TGTGCCAGCAACCCGGACAGGGTTGGGACTGAAGCTTTCTTT. It yields the protein CASNPDRVGTEAFF.

J is TRBJ1-5 and V is TRBV27, with a possible D match to TRBD1 (5 bases). The CDR3 has 13 residues. Per germline, CDR1 MNHEY and CDR2 SMNVEV (reference sequence). V lost 4 bases and J 7 bases, leaving 11 bases between the germline ends. CDR3 sequence reads: CASSWGGTQPQHF. CDR3 in DNA: TGTGCCAGCAGTTGGGGGGGGACCCAGCCCCAGCATTTT.

The chain uses TRBV5-1 and TRBJ2-3; D is unresolved. Germline assignment: CDR1 SGHRS and CDR2 YFSETQ. The CDR3 length is 11 residues. V was pared by 6 bases and J by 5 bases, with 7 bases between. This CDR3 is CASTSQDTQYF. For the CDR3, the DNA is TGCGCCAGCACATCACAAGATACGCAGTATTTT.

This chain links TRBV7-2 with TRBJ1-1; no definite D call. The germline V gene encodes CDR1 SGHTA and CDR2 FQGNSA. V was clipped by 4 bases and J by 6 bases, with 15 bases between them. The CDR3 length is 14 residues. The CDR3 loop is CASSSELAGAEAFF. CDR3 DNA: TGTGCCAGCAGCTCCGAGCTTGCGGGTGCTGAAGCTTTCTTT.